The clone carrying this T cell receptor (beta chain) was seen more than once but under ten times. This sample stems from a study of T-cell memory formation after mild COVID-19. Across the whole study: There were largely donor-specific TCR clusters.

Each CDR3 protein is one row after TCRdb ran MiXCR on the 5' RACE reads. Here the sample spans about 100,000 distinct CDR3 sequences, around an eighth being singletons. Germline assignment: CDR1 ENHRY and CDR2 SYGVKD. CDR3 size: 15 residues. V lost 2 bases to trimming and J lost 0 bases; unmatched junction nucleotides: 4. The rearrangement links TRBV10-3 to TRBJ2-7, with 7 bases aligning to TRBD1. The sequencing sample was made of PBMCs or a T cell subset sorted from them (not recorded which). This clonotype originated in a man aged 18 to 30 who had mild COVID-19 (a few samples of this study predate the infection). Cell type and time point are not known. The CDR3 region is CAISEGTVSSYEQYF. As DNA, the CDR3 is TGTGCCATCAGTGAGGGGACAGTGAGCTCCTACGAGCAGTACTTC.